The present T cell receptor (beta chain) was sequenced within a study of T cells in women clearing cervical HPV infection. Looking at the study overall: Blood came at first lesion visit for cases, post-clearance for controls. HLA type could not be excluded as a confounder. General study results and limits: Cases and controls were distinguished at AUC around 0.8 by richness and V genes. Timing of associations relative to infection is unclear; T-cell subsets were not isolated.

Trimming took 4 bases from V and 7 from J; bases not matched to a gene: 3. Germline V gene sequence: CDR1 MNHNS, CDR2 SASEGT. The CDR3 totals 14 residues. On this clone itself: What it recognizes is unknown. The read ends 3 residues early relative to the CDR3; the germline J gene fills the gap.

This table comes from immunoSEQ multiplex PCR, and its TCRdb copy is limited to in-frame clones, with some not included. This listing includes about 40,000 clones. The TCR comes from a woman between 18 and 69 years old with a cervical HPV16 infection that either progressed to CIN3+ or cleared (not recorded which). The V call is TRBV6-1, the J call TRBJ2-2, with 10 bases fitting TRBD1. Specimen: blood buffy coat. The DNA read from the CDR3 is TGTGCCAGCAGTGTAGGGACAGGGGTCGGGGAG. Its protein product is CASSVGTGVGE. The complete CDR3 protein is CASSVGTGVGELFF.